Listed below are T cell receptor beta chains from one sample, sequenced in a study of shared clonotypes between healthy human individuals. Assay: immunoSEQ multiplex PCR; the TCRdb copy retains only in-frame clones and omits some. The table shows over a million clones, with approximately 98% occurring only once. Specimen: naive CD4+ T cells sorted from blood. These receptors all stem from a man younger than 40 in good health. The CDR3 runs from the conserved cysteine through the conserved F or W. The D gene is left open where the match is weak. Clone size is not always given. Where it is, it says once, few, many or a class for expanded clones.

D gene: -
V gene: TRBV9
J gene: TRBJ2-1
clone size: -
CDR3 protein: CASSVMSESSYNEQFF
CDR3 DNA: TGTGCCAGCAGCGTGATGTCCGAAAGCTCCTACAATGAGCAGTTCTTC

D gene: TRBD1
V gene: TRBV7-9
J gene: TRBJ1-4
clone size: -
CDR3 protein: CASSPRTGNEKLFF
CDR3 DNA: TGTGCCAGCAGCCCTCGGACAGGGAATGAAAAACTGTTTTTT

D gene: TRBD2
V gene: TRBV7-9
J gene: TRBJ2-7
clone size: once
CDR3 protein: CASRSAGIEQYF
CDR3 DNA: TGTGCCAGCAGGTCAGCGGGAATCGAGCAGTACTTC

D gene: TRBD2
V gene: TRBV4-2
J gene: TRBJ2-1
clone size: -
CDR3 protein: CASSQDPSGRVSYNEQFF
CDR3 DNA: TGTGCCAGCAGCCAAGATCCTAGCGGGAGGGTTTCCTACAATGAGCAGTTCTTC

D gene: -
V gene: TRBV30
J gene: TRBJ1-2
clone size: -
CDR3 protein: CAWSRQAQGYTF
CDR3 DNA: TGTGCCTGGAGTCGACAAGCCCAGGGCTACACCTTC

D gene: TRBD2
V gene: TRBV28
J gene: TRBJ2-3
clone size: once
CDR3 protein: CASSLQPAGGGDTQYF
CDR3 DNA: TGTGCCAGCAGTTTACAGCCAGCGGGAGGGGGAGATACGCAGTATTTT

D gene: TRBD1
V gene: TRBV28
J gene: TRBJ1-2
clone size: -
CDR3 protein: CASSFRDRDTIGYTF
CDR3 DNA: TGTGCCAGCAGTTTCCGGGACAGGGATACGATCGGCTACACCTTC

D gene: -
V gene: TRBV25-1
J gene: TRBJ1-2
clone size: once
CDR3 protein: CASREGVWMGGYTF
CDR3 DNA: TGTGCCAGCAGGGAAGGGGTGTGGATGGGTGGCTACACCTTC

D gene: TRBD2
V gene: TRBV9
J gene: TRBJ2-1
clone size: -
CDR3 protein: CASSVEGGGLEGSYNEQFF
CDR3 DNA: TGTGCCAGCAGCGTAGAGGGCGGTGGACTAGAGGGTTCCTACAATGAGCAGTTCTTC

D gene: -
V gene: TRBV5-5
J gene: TRBJ1-4
clone size: -
CDR3 protein: CASTFRANNEKLFF
CDR3 DNA: TGTGCCAGCACCTTCCGGGCCAACAATGAAAAACTGTTTTTT

D gene: -
V gene: TRBV5-1
J gene: TRBJ2-7
clone size: -
CDR3 protein: CASRNIAISYEQYF
CDR3 DNA: TGCGCCAGCAGGAACATAGCTATCTCCTACGAGCAGTACTTC

D gene: TRBD1
V gene: TRBV4-2
J gene: TRBJ2-3
clone size: -
CDR3 protein: CASMSGQSTDTQYF
CDR3 DNA: TGTGCCAGCATGTCGGGACAGAGCACAGATACGCAGTATTTT

D gene: TRBD2
V gene: TRBV5-1
J gene: TRBJ2-7
clone size: once
CDR3 protein: CASSLLAGVVSYEQYF
CDR3 DNA: TGCGCCAGCAGCTTGCTAGCGGGAGTTGTTTCCTACGAGCAGTACTTC

D gene: -
V gene: TRBV19
J gene: TRBJ1-5
clone size: -
CDR3 protein: CASSKPTSVARNQPQHF
CDR3 DNA: TGTGCCAGTAGCAAACCGACTTCGGTAGCGCGCAATCAGCCCCAGCATTTT

D gene: -
V gene: TRBV5-4
J gene: TRBJ2-2
clone size: -
CDR3 protein: CASSSTGELFF
CDR3 DNA: TGTGCCAGCTCCTCTACCGGGGAGCTGTTTTTT

D gene: TRBD2
V gene: TRBV19
J gene: TRBJ2-5
clone size: -
CDR3 protein: CASTPKAASGQETQYF
CDR3 DNA: TGTGCCAGTACCCCAAAGGCGGCTAGCGGTCAAGAGACCCAGTACTTC

D gene: TRBD1
V gene: TRBV5-1
J gene: TRBJ2-1
clone size: -
CDR3 protein: CASSSGDRGYSYNEQFF
CDR3 DNA: TGCGCCAGCAGCTCCGGGGACAGGGGTTATTCCTACAATGAGCAGTTCTTC

D gene: TRBD2
V gene: TRBV6-1
J gene: TRBJ2-1
clone size: -
CDR3 protein: CASSVLAGEVYEQFF
CDR3 DNA: TGTGCCAGCAGTGTACTAGCGGGAGAAGTGTATGAGCAGTTCTTC

D gene: -
V gene: TRBV29-1
J gene: TRBJ2-5
clone size: -
CDR3 protein: CSGESGQETQYF
CDR3 DNA: TGCAGCGGTGAGAGCGGACAAGAGACCCAGTACTTC

D gene: -
V gene: TRBV18
J gene: TRBJ2-7
clone size: -
CDR3 protein: CASSPTGGAFYEQYF
CDR3 DNA: TGTGCCAGCTCACCGACAGGTGGGGCGTTCTACGAGCAGTACTTC

D gene: -
V gene: TRBV12-5
J gene: TRBJ2-2
clone size: -
CDR3 protein: CASGFHQAGEYSGELFF
CDR3 DNA: TGTGCTAGTGGTTTTCACCAAGCTGGGGAGTACTCCGGGGAGCTGTTTTTT

D gene: TRBD2
V gene: TRBV11-2
J gene: TRBJ2-5
clone size: -
CDR3 protein: CASSPTEQGGRQETQYF
CDR3 DNA: TGTGCCAGCAGCCCGACCGAGCAGGGAGGGAGGCAAGAGACCCAGTACTTC